The next 19 T cell receptor beta chains were all read from a single sample in a study of CXCR3 chemokines and chemotherapy response in bladder cancer. Each CDR3 protein is one row after TCRdb ran MiXCR on the PCR reads. This table holds 5,000 to 6,500 distinct CDR3 sequences, around 14% found once. Sampling was performed from a patient whose treatment included neoadjuvant chemotherapy. The source of these receptors is a human donor with bladder cancer that responded to neoadjuvant chemotherapy.

By share, this clonotype ranks as large. The chain links TRBV6-2 or TRBV6-3 to TRBJ2-3; no definite D call. There are 11 residues in the CDR3. The V gene's germline CDR1 is MNHEY and CDR2 SVGEGT. The V end lost 5 bases, the J end lost 2 bases, and 2 bases lay between the germline ends. The DNA for the CDR3 is TGTGCCAGCAGTAACACAGATACGCAGTATTTT. It translates to CASSNTDTQYF.

By share, this clonotype ranks as medium-sized. The chain recombines TRBV6-1 with TRBJ2-1; D gene uncertain. Trimming removed 7 bases at V and 4 bases at J, with 14 bases between. Germline CDR1 and CDR2: MNHNS and SASEGT. There are 14 residues in the CDR3. The CDR3 here is CASTSLNKYNEQFF. CDR3 DNA sequence: TGTGCCAGCACCTCCCTGAACAAATACAATGAGCAGTTCTTC.

This clonotype was picked up one time. The chain uses TRBV12-3 or TRBV12-4 and TRBJ2-7, with 10 positions matching TRBD1. The CDR3 runs 15 residues. V lost 4 bases, J lost 5 bases, and 8 bases stayed unmatched. The CDR3 loop reads CASSSHGTGDHEQYF. Here the CDR3 DNA reads TGTGCCAGCAGTTCCCACGGGACAGGGGACCACGAGCAGTACTTC.

This clonotype was counted a single time. The chain links TRBV7-9 to TRBJ2-1; 9 bases are a match to TRBD1. V was pared by 3 bases and J by 10 bases, with 16 bases of the junction left unmatched. This CDR3 contains 17 residues. Germline CDR1 reads SEHNR; CDR2 reads FQNEAQ (reference sequence). The CDR3 is CASSLPTGGGESIEQFF. The CDR3 coding sequence is TGTGCCAGCAGCTTGCCCACAGGGGGCGGGGAGTCAATAGAGCAGTTCTTC.

The chain employs TRBV28 and TRBJ2-1; a possible D gene is TRBD2 (5 bases). V was cut by 7 bases and J by 6 bases, with 16 bases left in between. The CDR3 extends over 14 amino acids. Per the germline V gene, CDR1 is MDHEN and CDR2 is SYDVKM. This CDR3 is CASKLPGKFNEQFF. The CDR3 region has the DNA TGTGCCAGCAAATTACCGGGGAAATTCAATGAGCAGTTCTTC.

This clonotype was seen at least ten times. The V gene is TRBV7-9, the J gene TRBJ2-7; D might be TRBD1 (5 bases). There are 13 residues in the CDR3. The V end was cut by 4 bases, the J end by 3 bases, with 10 bases between. Germline V gene sequence: CDR1 SEHNR, CDR2 FQNEAQ (reference sequence). Here the CDR3 DNA reads TGTGCCAGCAGCTCCCCCACAGGCTACGAGCAGTACTTC. Residues: CASSSPTGYEQYF.

This clonotype is judged medium-sized. V is TRBV27 and J is TRBJ1-4; no definite D call. Germline lookup yields CDR1 MNHEY and CDR2 SMNVEV (reference sequence). V dropped 4 bases and J dropped 8 bases, with 20 bases sitting between them. The length of the CDR3 is 16 residues. This CDR3 reads CASSSNTGGDEEKLFF. CDR3 coding DNA: TGTGCCAGCAGTTCAAATACCGGCGGGGATGAGGAAAAACTGTTTTTT.

Ten or more counts support this clonotype. The chain joins TRBV11-1 to TRBJ2-3, with TRBD2 matching 12 bases. With 5 bases clipped from V and 2 bases from J, the junction kept 8 bases outside the gene matches. CDR3 length equals 17 residues. Germline CDR1 reads SGHAT; CDR2 reads FQDESV (reference sequence). CDR3 DNA: TGTGCCAGCAGCCCCTGGACTAGCGGGATCTCCACAGATACGCAGTATTTT. This encodes CASSPWTSGISTDTQYF.

This clonotype is labeled as medium-sized. The chain has TRBV6-2 or TRBV6-3 and TRBJ2-3, with 8 bases that match TRBD2. The CDR3 extends over 16 amino acids. Losses at the gene ends were 5 bases for V and 4 bases for J; bases not matched to a gene: 11. The germline V gene has CDR1 MNHEY and CDR2 SVGEGT. This CDR3 reads CASSPIAGTRADTQYF. The CDR3 nucleotides read TGTGCCAGCAGTCCAATCGCCGGGACTAGGGCAGATACGCAGTATTTT.

This clonotype showed up many times. V usage is TRBV30 and J usage is TRBJ1-3; D unclear. V was trimmed by 3 bases and J by 0 bases, leaving 6 bases between them. CDR1 and CDR2 (germline): GTSNPN, SVGIG (reference sequence). CDR3 size: 13 residues. The CDR3 DNA sequence: TGTGCCTGGAGGTACGGCTCTGGAAACACCATATATTTT. This encodes CAWRYGSGNTIYF.

This clonotype has a count of ten or more. Here the CDR3 DNA reads TGTGCCAGCAGTTCTACGATAAGGGACATAAGCACAGATACGCAGTATTTT. Translated, it gives CASSSTIRDISTDTQYF. The chain links TRBV27 to TRBJ2-3; the D gene is possibly TRBD1 (6 bases). Trimming took 4 bases from V and 0 from J, leaving 17 bases between them. From germline, CDR1 is MNHEY and CDR2 SMNVEV (reference sequence). The CDR3 is 17 amino acids.

This clonotype is deemed medium-sized. J is TRBJ2-6 and V is TRBV19, with 8 bases fitting TRBD1. V was clipped by 6 bases and J by 5 bases; unmatched bases: 15. Germline CDR1 is LNHDA and CDR2 is SQIVND (reference sequence). The CDR3 runs to 18 residues. The CDR3 DNA sequence: TGTGCCAGTAGGGGCCACACGGGACAGGACCTGCGGGCCAACGTCCTGACTTTC. This encodes CASRGHTGQDLRANVLTF.

This clonotype was seen many times. The CDR3 DNA sequence: TGTGCCAGCAGCTTACTAGCGGGAGGGATCACAGATACGCAGTATTTT. Encoded protein: CASSLLAGGITDTQYF. The J gene is TRBJ2-3, the V gene TRBV7-3; 12 bases agree with TRBD2. This CDR3 has 16 amino acids. After removal of 2 bases from V and 2 bases from J, the junction contained 2 bases not matched to a gene. The germline gives CDR1 SGHTA, CDR2 FQGTGA.

As concerns this clonotype: A read error is the likely source, as a far larger clone sits one nucleotide away. The rearrangement joins TRBV6-6 to TRBJ2-1; 10 nucleotides line up with TRBD1. The V segment lost 8 bases and the J segment 10 bases; nucleotides outside the gene matches: 11. The germline gives CDR1 MNHNY, CDR2 SVGAGI (reference sequence). CDR3 length: 14 amino acids. The CDR3 bases are TGTGCCAGCGTAGGGACAGGGGCCTACTACGAGCAGTTCTTC. It specifies CASVGTGAYYEQFF.

This clonotype is judged medium-sized. The chain links TRBV29-1 to TRBJ2-3; D remains ambiguous. This CDR3 comprises 13 residues. The germline V and J ends were trimmed by 3 bases and 1 base, with 8 bases remaining between them. Germline V lookup: CDR1 SQVTM, CDR2 ANQGSEA. CDR3 in amino acids: CSVDGRGTDTQYF. The DNA for the CDR3 is TGCAGCGTTGATGGACGGGGCACAGATACGCAGTATTTT.

Note on this clonotype: A far larger clone differs by one base, so this is likely a read error. J is TRBJ2-7 and V is TRBV7-2; TRBD1 agrees at 11 bases. The trim removed 3 bases at V and 7 bases at J, leaving 11 bases unmatched. The CDR3 runs to 16 residues. CDR1 is SGHTA and CDR2 is FQGNSA in the germline V gene. CDR3 in DNA: TGTGCCAGCAGCTTGTTCGGGACAGGGGGTGGGAATGAGCAGTACTTC. Protein: CASSLFGTGGGNEQYF.

By sample fraction, this clonotype is medium-sized. The chain recombines TRBV7-2 with TRBJ2-7, with D possibly being TRBD1 (5 bases). Trimming took off 0 bases at V and 4 bases at J, with 7 bases between the two ends. CDR1 is SGHTA and CDR2 is FQGNSA in the germline V gene. CDR3 size: 13 residues. The CDR3 protein is CASSLAQGYEQYF. In DNA, the CDR3 is TGTGCCAGCAGCTTAGCGCAGGGTTACGAGCAGTACTTC.

This clonotype was counted a single time. The likely explanation is a read error, given a far larger clone one base away. The chain links TRBV6-5 to TRBJ2-1; 10 bases map to TRBD2. The CDR3 totals 20 residues. Germline V gene sequence: CDR1 MNHEY, CDR2 SVGAGI. This CDR3 reads CAISESVRAGGPCSYNEQFF. For the CDR3, the DNA is TGTGCCATCAGTGAGTCAGTCAGAGCGGGAGGGCCTTGCTCCTACAATGAGCAGTTCTTC.

This clonotype came up many times. This chain joins TRBV29-1 and TRBJ1-2, with TRBD1 identical over 8 bases. The CDR3 runs to 12 residues. The germline V gene has CDR1 SQVTM and CDR2 ANQGSEA. V shed 7 bases, J shed 6 bases, and the junction held 7 bases outside the gene matches. CDR3 in amino acids: CSGLTGVHGYTF. CDR3 DNA sequence: TGCAGCGGGCTGACAGGGGTGCATGGCTACACCTTC.